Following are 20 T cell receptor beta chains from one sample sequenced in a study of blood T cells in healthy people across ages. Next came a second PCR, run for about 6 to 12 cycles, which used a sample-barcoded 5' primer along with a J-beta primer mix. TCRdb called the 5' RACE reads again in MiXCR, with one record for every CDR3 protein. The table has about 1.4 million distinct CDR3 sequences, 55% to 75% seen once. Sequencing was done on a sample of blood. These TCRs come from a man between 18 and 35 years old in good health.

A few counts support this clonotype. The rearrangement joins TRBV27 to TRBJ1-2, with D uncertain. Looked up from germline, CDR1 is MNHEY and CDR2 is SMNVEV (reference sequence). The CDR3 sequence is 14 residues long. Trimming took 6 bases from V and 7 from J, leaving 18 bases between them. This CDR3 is CASRAMVGAGGYTF. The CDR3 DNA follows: TGTGCCAGCAGGGCAATGGTGGGCGCAGGTGGCTACACCTTC.

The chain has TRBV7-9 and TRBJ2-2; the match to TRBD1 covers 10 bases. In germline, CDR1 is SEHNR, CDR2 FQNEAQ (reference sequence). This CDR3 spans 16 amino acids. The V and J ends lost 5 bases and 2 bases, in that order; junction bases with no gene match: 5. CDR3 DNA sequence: TGTGCCAGCAGCCCGACAGGGGGCGCAAACACCGGGGAGCTGTTTTTT. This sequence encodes CASSPTGGANTGELFF.

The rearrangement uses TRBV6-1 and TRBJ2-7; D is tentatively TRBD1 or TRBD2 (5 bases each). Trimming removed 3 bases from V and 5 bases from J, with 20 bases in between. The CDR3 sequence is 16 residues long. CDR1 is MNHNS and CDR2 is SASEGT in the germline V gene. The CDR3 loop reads CASSDVTGTAHHEQYF. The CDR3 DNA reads TGTGCCAGCAGTGACGTTACTGGGACGGCCCACCACGAGCAGTACTTC.

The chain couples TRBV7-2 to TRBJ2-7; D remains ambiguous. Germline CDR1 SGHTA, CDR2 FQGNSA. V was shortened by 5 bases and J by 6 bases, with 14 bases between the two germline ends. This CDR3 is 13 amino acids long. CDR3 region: CASSPEVGREQYF. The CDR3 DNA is TGTGCCAGCAGCCCAGAGGTGGGCCGCGAGCAGTACTTC. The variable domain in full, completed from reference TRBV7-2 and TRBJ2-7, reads GAGVSQSPSNKVTEKGKDVELRCDPISGHTALYWYRQSLGQGLEFLIYFQGNSAPDKSGLPSDRFSAERTGGSVSTLTIQRTQQEDSAVYLCASSPEVGREQYFGPGTRLTVT.

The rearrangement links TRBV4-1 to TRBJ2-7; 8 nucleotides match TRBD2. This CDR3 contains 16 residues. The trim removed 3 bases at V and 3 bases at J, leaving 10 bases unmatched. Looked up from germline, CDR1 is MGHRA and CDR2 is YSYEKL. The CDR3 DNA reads TGCGCCAGCAGCCAGGACGGCGCGGGAGGCCTCTACGAGCAGTACTTC. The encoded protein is CASSQDGAGGLYEQYF.

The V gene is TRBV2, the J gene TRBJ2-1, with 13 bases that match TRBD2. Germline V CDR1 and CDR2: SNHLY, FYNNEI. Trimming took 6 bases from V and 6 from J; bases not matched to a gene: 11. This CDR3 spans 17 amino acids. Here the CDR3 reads CASRVTLGLAGVNEQFF. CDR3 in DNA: TGTGCCAGCAGGGTTACTCTTGGACTAGCGGGAGTCAATGAGCAGTTCTTC.

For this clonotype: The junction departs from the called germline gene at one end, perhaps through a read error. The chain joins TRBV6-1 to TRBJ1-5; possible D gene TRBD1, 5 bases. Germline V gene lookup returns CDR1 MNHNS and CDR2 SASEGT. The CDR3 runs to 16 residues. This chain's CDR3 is CACSRAGNGGNQPQHF. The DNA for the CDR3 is TGTGCCTGCAGTCGGGCAGGGAACGGCGGCAATCAGCCCCAGCATTTT.

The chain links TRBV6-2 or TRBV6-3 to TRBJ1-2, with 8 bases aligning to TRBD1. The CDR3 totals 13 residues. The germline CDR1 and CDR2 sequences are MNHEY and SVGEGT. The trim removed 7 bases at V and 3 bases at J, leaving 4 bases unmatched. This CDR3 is CASKMDRDYGYTF. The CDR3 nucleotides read TGTGCCAGCAAGATGGACAGGGACTATGGCTACACCTTC.

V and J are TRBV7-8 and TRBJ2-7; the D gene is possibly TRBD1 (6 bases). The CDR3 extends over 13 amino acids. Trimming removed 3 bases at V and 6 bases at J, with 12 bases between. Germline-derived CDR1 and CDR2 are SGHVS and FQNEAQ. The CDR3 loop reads CASSFQGFSEQYF. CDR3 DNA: TGTGCCAGCAGCTTTCAGGGGTTTTCCGAGCAGTACTTC.

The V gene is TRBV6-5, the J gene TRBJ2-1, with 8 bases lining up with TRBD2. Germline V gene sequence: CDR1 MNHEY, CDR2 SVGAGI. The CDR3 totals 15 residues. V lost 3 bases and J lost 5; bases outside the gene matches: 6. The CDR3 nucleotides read TGTGCCAGCAGTTATGGACTAGCTGAGAACAATGAGCAGTTCTTC. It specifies CASSYGLAENNEQFF.

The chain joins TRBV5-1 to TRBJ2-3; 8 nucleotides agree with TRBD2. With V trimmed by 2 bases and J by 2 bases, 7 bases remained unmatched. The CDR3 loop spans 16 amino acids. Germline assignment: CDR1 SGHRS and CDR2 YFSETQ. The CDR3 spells CASSFPSGGYTDTQYF. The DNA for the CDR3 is TGCGCCAGCAGCTTCCCCAGCGGGGGTTACACAGATACGCAGTATTTT.

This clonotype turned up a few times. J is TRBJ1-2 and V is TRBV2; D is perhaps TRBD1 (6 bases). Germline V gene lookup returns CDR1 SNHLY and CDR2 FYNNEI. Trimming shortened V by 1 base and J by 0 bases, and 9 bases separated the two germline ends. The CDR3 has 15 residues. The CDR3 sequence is CASSEEGGANYGYTF. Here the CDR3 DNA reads TGTGCCAGCAGTGAAGAGGGGGGAGCTAACTATGGCTACACCTTC.

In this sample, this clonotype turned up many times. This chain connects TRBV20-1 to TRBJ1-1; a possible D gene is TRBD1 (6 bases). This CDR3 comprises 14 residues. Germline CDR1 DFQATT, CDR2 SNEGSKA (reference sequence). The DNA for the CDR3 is TGCAGCCTCCAAATAGGGGACAAGAACACTGAAGCTTTCTTT. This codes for CSLQIGDKNTEAFF.

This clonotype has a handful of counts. Here the CDR3 DNA reads TGCAGTGCTAGAGATGGGAGGGAGACCCAGTACTTC. Translation gives CSARDGRETQYF. This chain uses TRBV20-1 with TRBJ2-5; the D gene is possibly TRBD2 (6 bases). This CDR3 has 12 amino acids. With 0 bases removed from V and 5 bases from J, the gap between germline ends came to 7 bases. Per germline, CDR1 DFQATT and CDR2 SNEGSKA (reference sequence).

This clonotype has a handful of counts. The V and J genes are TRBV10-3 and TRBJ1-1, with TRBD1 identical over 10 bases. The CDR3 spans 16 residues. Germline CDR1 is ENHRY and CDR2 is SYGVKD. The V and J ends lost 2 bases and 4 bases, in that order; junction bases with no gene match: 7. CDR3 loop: CAISEPDRGRSTEAFF. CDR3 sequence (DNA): TGTGCCATCAGTGAGCCCGACAGGGGGCGAAGCACTGAAGCTTTCTTT.

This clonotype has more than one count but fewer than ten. In nucleotides, the CDR3 is TGCAGTCCATGTTGGCCCGAACCCGGGACTACCATTGAGCAGTACTTC. Its translation: CSPCWPEPGTTIEQYF. The gene calls are TRBV20-1 and TRBJ2-7; 7 positions match TRBD2. Germline CDR1 and CDR2: DFQATT and SNEGSKA (reference sequence). Trimming at V came to 8 bases and at J to 7 bases, leaving 23 bases not matched to a gene. This CDR3 region has 16 residues.

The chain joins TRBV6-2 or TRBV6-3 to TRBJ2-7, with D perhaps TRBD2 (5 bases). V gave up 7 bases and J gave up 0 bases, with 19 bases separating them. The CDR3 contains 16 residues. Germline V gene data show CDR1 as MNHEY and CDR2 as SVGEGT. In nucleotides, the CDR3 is TGTGCCAGCAACAAGAGGGCAGCGCCGAGCTCCTACGAGCAGTACTTC. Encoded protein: CASNKRAAPSSYEQYF.

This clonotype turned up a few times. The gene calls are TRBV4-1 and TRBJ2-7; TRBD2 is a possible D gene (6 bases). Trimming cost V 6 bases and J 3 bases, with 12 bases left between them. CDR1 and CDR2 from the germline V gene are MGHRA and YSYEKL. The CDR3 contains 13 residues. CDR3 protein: CASSPLANYEQYF. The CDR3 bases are TGCGCCAGCAGTCCGCTAGCGAACTACGAGCAGTACTTC.

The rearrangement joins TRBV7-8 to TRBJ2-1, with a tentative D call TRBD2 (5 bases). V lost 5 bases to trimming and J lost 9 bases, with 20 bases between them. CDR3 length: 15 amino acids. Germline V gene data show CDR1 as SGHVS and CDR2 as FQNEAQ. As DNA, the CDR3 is TGTGCCAGCAGCGGACGGAAACGGGATTTAAGTGAGCAGTTCTTC. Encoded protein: CASSGRKRDLSEQFF. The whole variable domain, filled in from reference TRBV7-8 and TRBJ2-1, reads GAGVSQSPRYKVAKRGQDVALRCDPISGHVSLFWYQQALGQGPEFLTYFQNEAQLDKSGLPSDRFFAERPEGSVSTLKIQRTQQEDSAVYLCASSGRKRDLSEQFFGPGTRLTVL.

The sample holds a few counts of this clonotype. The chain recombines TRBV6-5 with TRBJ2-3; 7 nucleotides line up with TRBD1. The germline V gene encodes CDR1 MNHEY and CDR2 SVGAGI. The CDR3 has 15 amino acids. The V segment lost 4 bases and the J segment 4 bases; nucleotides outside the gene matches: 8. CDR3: CASSSTGPPADTQYF. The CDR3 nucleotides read TGTGCCAGCAGTTCGACAGGGCCCCCCGCAGATACGCAGTATTTT.